Listed here is a single TCR beta chain. The CDR3 has 15 amino acids. Germline CDR1 MNHEY, CDR2 SVGAGI. Trimming cost V 5 bases and J 6 bases; bases outside gene matches: 8. The data are from a study of blood T cell repertoires in COVID-19. Study-level background: The United States, Italy and Spain provided the acute and convalescent COVID-19 samples. Sources were T cells, B-cell-depleted T cells, or PBMCs; the material itself was cDNA or gDNA.

Authors' analysis steps: Estimation of nucleated cell counts relied on the amplification of reference gene primers. TCRdb's copy holds only in-frame clones and misses some; the assay was immunoSEQ multiplex PCR. From that table come the V and J calls and clone size; the DNA was used to work out D and trimming. The table lists roughly 30,000 clones, approximately 89% of them singletons. Sequenced input: peripheral blood. The source is a man aged 55-75 years with acute or convalescent COVID-19. The V and J genes are TRBV6-5 and TRBJ2-1; 9 nucleotides align to TRBD2. CDR3: CASSLSPSGVNEQFF. For the CDR3, the DNA is TGTGCCAGCAGTCTCTCTCCTAGCGGGGTCAATGAGCAGTTCTTC.